The 25 T cell receptor beta chains below come from one sample, sequenced in a study. TCRdb analysed the 5' RACE reads with MiXCR anew, one entry per CDR3 protein. The sample consists of 13,000 or so distinct CDR3 sequences, more than 20% of them appearing once. Sample: naive CD4+ T cells sorted from blood. Subset noted: naive CD4+ T cells, CD4+CD45RA+CD25-. The source is a female donor with breast cancer.

This clonotype qualifies as medium-sized. This chain joins TRBV5-1 and TRBJ2-7; D is possibly TRBD2 (6 bases). This CDR3 comprises 15 residues. Per germline, CDR1 SGHRS and CDR2 YFSETQ. V gave up 0 bases and J gave up 1 base, with 11 bases separating them. In DNA, the CDR3 is TGCGCCAGCAGCTTGGGCGCCGGGGGTTCCTACGAGCAGTACTTC. This sequence encodes CASSLGAGGSYEQYF.

This clonotype is judged medium-sized. The chain has TRBV6-5 and TRBJ1-4; TRBD1 matches at 7 bases. The germline V gene encodes CDR1 MNHEY and CDR2 SVGAGI. V was pared by 5 bases and J by 1 base, with 4 bases of the junction left unmatched. The CDR3 spans 15 residues. The CDR3 is CASSRTGVTNEKLFF. The CDR3 coding sequence is TGTGCCAGCAGTCGTACAGGGGTAACTAATGAAAAACTGTTTTTT.

This clonotype is categorized as medium-sized. The J gene is TRBJ2-1, the V gene TRBV12-3 or TRBV12-4; D may match TRBD1 or TRBD2 (7 bases each). V was clipped by 3 bases and J by 10 bases, with 19 bases between them. The CDR3 loop spans 15 amino acids. The CDR3 coding sequence is TGTGCCAGCAGTTTCACCCCAGGGGGGGGCGTCGAGCAGTTCTTC. This codes for CASSFTPGGGVEQFF.

This clonotype is deemed medium-sized. The chain combines TRBV4-1 with TRBJ2-5; TRBD2 matches at 8 bases. Germline CDR1 is MGHRA and CDR2 is YSYEKL. This CDR3 comprises 15 residues. Losses at the gene ends were 4 bases for V and 5 bases for J; bases not matched to a gene: 9. CDR3 protein: CASSPLGLAIETQYF. The CDR3 DNA follows: TGCGCCAGCAGCCCCCTTGGACTAGCTATCGAGACCCAGTACTTC.

This clonotype was picked up many times. The V and J genes are TRBV5-1 and TRBJ2-7; 8 positions agree with TRBD2. The CDR3 is 14 residues long. After removal of 0 bases from V and 2 bases from J, the junction contained 1 base not matched to a gene. Per germline, CDR1 SGHRS and CDR2 YFSETQ. CDR3 region: CASSLAGGAYEQYF. The DNA of the CDR3 is TGCGCCAGCAGCTTGGCGGGAGGGGCCTACGAGCAGTACTTC.

In its sample, this clonotype was seen many times. This chain links TRBV20-1 with TRBJ2-1; 7 bases line up with TRBD2. The junction had 5 bases not matched to a gene; V was cut back by 4 bases and J by 2 bases. This CDR3 comprises 14 residues. Germline-derived CDR1 and CDR2 are DFQATT and SNEGSKA (reference sequence). The CDR3 DNA reads as TGCAGTGCTACCAGCGGGGCTACCTACAATGAGCAGTTCTTC. As protein: CSATSGATYNEQFF.

This clonotype is medium-sized. The rearrangement uses TRBV20-1 and TRBJ1-2; 9 bases match TRBD1. After removal of 1 base from V and 3 bases from J, the junction contained 3 bases not matched to a gene. The CDR3 length is 14 residues. CDR1 and CDR2 (germline): DFQATT, SNEGSKA (reference sequence). CDR3 coding DNA: TGCAGTGCTAGAGGGACAGGGGCTCACTATGGCTACACCTTC. This encodes CSARGTGAHYGYTF.

V is TRBV20-1 and J is TRBJ2-1, with TRBD2 identical over 10 bases. Germline assignment: CDR1 DFQATT and CDR2 SNEGSKA (reference sequence). Trimming removed 7 bases from V and 2 bases from J; junction bases left unmatched: 8. The CDR3 spans 15 residues. CDR3 loop: CSVQILAGTYNEQFF. DNA of the CDR3: TGCAGTGTTCAGATACTAGCGGGAACCTACAATGAGCAGTTCTTC.

The rearrangement uses TRBV6-6 and TRBJ2-7; D unresolved. This CDR3 spans 12 amino acids. From germline, CDR1 is MNHNY and CDR2 SVGAGI (reference sequence). V was cut by 6 bases and J by 4 bases, with 10 bases left in between. The CDR3 DNA reads as TGTGCCAGCAGCGACTTGCTGTACGAGCAGTACTTC. Amino acids: CASSDLLYEQYF.

This clonotype occurred many times. The chain's CDR3 is CASSLSDRDNQPQHF. The CDR3, as DNA: TGTGCCAGCAGCCTTTCGGACAGGGATAATCAGCCCCAGCATTTT. The chain joins TRBV7-6 to TRBJ1-5; 8 positions match TRBD1. J gave up 4 bases and V 5 bases, and 7 bases lay outside the gene matches. This CDR3 region has 15 residues. The germline gives CDR1 SGHVS, CDR2 FNYEAQ.

The CDR3 DNA sequence: TGTGCCAGCAGCGGACTAGCGAGGGGGAGAGATACGCAGTATTTT. Encoded protein: CASSGLARGRDTQYF. The chain couples TRBV14 to TRBJ2-3; 9 bases match TRBD2. CDR1 is SGHDN, CDR2 FVKESK, per germline. The V and J ends lost 5 bases and 5 bases, in that order; junction bases with no gene match: 8. This CDR3 spans 15 amino acids.

Many counts were recorded for this clonotype. The rearrangement links TRBV12-3 or TRBV12-4 to TRBJ2-4; 8 bases match TRBD1. The trim removed 3 bases at V and 0 bases at J, leaving 1 base unmatched. The CDR3 sequence is 15 residues long. The CDR3 region is CASSFDRGAKNIQYF. CDR3 sequence (DNA): TGTGCCAGCAGTTTTGACAGGGGAGCCAAAAACATTCAGTACTTC.

A word on this clonotype: With a much larger clone just one base away, this may be a read error. The chain links TRBV29-1 to TRBJ2-7; 10 bases map to TRBD1. CDR1 is SQVTM, CDR2 ANQGSEA, per germline. The CDR3 has 13 residues. The CDR3: CCVVPGQGYEQYF. Here the CDR3 DNA reads TGCTGCGTTGTTCCGGGACAGGGGTACGAGCAGTACTTC.

This clonotype appeared a few times. The chain has TRBV24-1 and TRBJ1-5, with D possibly being TRBD1 (6 bases). V was shortened by 2 bases and J by 2 bases, with 12 bases between the two germline ends. Germline V gene data show CDR1 as KGHDR and CDR2 as SFDVKD. The CDR3 has 16 residues. As DNA, the CDR3 is TGTGCCACCAGTGATTCACAGGGTTTTGGCAATCAGCCCCAGCATTTT. It specifies CATSDSQGFGNQPQHF.

Concerning this clonotype: The germline gene is not matched at one end of the junction; a read error may be the cause. The chain combines TRBV7-7 with TRBJ2-5, with TRBD1 as a possible D gene (5 bases). The CDR3 totals 13 residues. Per the germline V gene, CDR1 is SSHAT and CDR2 is FNYEAQ (reference sequence). This CDR3 is CASSSRQQETQYF. Written as DNA, the CDR3 is TGTGCTAGCAGCTCAAGACAGCAAGAGACCCAGTACTTT.

This clonotype has only a few counts. This chain uses TRBV5-1 with TRBJ2-2; TRBD1 might be the D (5 bases). CDR3 length: 15 amino acids. The ends were cut back, 2 bases at V and 4 bases at J, with 12 bases in the middle. Per germline, CDR1 SGHRS and CDR2 YFSETQ. Here the CDR3 reads CASSFRVPGTGELFF. DNA of the CDR3: TGCGCCAGCAGCTTCAGGGTTCCTGGCACCGGGGAGCTGTTTTTT.

A note on this clonotype: The junction does not match germline at one end; this may be a read error. The chain employs TRBV4-1 and TRBJ2-2, with 7 bases matching TRBD1. CDR3 length equals 16 residues. The germline CDR1 and CDR2 sequences are MGHRA and YSYEKL. The CDR3 DNA sequence: TGCGCCAGCAGCCAAGATCGGGGACAGCGGACCGGGGAGCTGGTTTTT. Protein sequence: CASSQDRGQRTGELVF.

The table lists this clonotype with many counts. This chain links TRBV30 with TRBJ1-5, with D perhaps matching TRBD1 (5 bases). The CDR3 sequence is 16 residues long. Per germline, CDR1 GTSNPN and CDR2 SVGIG (reference sequence). V lost 2 bases and J lost 2, with 16 bases in between. The CDR3 here is CAWSLGKTQGNQPQHF. Here the CDR3 DNA reads TGTGCCTGGAGTTTGGGGAAAACACAGGGCAATCAGCCCCAGCATTTT.

The table lists this clonotype with many counts. The chain has TRBV7-3 and TRBJ2-5; D is unclear. The germline V gene encodes CDR1 SGHTA and CDR2 FQGTGA. The CDR3 covers 13 residues. V shed 1 base and J shed 4 bases, with 7 bases lying between them. Here the CDR3 reads CASSLIAGETQYF. CDR3 nucleotides: TGTGCCAGCAGCTTAATCGCCGGAGAGACCCAGTACTTC.

By share of the sample, this clonotype is medium-sized. In nucleotides, the CDR3 is TGCAGTGCTTCACGGGGGCGGGGTGGCTCCTACAATGAGCAGTTCTTC. Amino acid sequence: CSASRGRGGSYNEQFF. This chain uses TRBV20-1 with TRBJ2-1; D could derive from TRBD1 or TRBD2 (6 bases each). The germline V and J ends were trimmed by 5 bases and 0 bases, with 17 bases remaining between them. CDR1 DFQATT and CDR2 SNEGSKA come from the germline V gene (reference sequence). The length of the CDR3 is 16 residues.

About this clonotype itself: A much larger clone differs from this one at a single base, so this may be a read error. The chain joins TRBV3-1 to TRBJ2-1, with a tentative D call TRBD2 (6 bases). Trimming stripped 5 bases from V and 5 bases from J, with 13 bases between. The CDR3 has 14 residues. In germline, CDR1 is LGHDT, CDR2 YNNKEL (reference sequence). The CDR3 protein is CASSAWGGDNEQFF. CDR3 DNA sequence: TGTGCCAGCAGCGCCTGGGGAGGCGACAATGAGCAGTTCTTC.

In this sample, this clonotype is medium-sized. The chain recombines TRBV20-1 with TRBJ1-1; D not resolved. The CDR3 is 13 residues long. Germline lookup yields CDR1 DFQATT and CDR2 SNEGSKA (reference sequence). Trimming removed 0 bases from V and 8 bases from J, with 13 bases in between. The CDR3 DNA reads as TGCAGTGCTAGAGAGGGTGCGACTGCGGAAGCTTTCTTT. Translating gives CSAREGATAEAFF.

This clonotype occurred many times. A much larger clone is a single base away; this may be a read error. The V gene is TRBV5-1, the J gene TRBJ2-7; D may be TRBD2 (6 bases). Trimming shortened V by 3 bases and J by 0 bases, and 10 bases separated the two germline ends. CDR1 is SGHRS and CDR2 is YFSETQ in the germline V gene. The CDR3 has 14 residues. CDR3 nucleotides: TGCGCCAGCAGCTCTGGGGGGATCTCCTACGAGCAGTACTTC. The encoded protein is CASSSGGISYEQYF. The full variable domain, with the rest looked up from reference TRBV5-1 and TRBJ2-7, is KAGVTQTPRYLIKTRGQQVTLSCSPISGHRSVSWYQQTPGQGLQFLFEYFSETQRNKGNFPGRFSGRQFSNSRSEMNVSTLELGDSALYLCASSSGGISYEQYFGPGTRLTVT.

This clonotype was observed many times. The chain has TRBV6-5 and TRBJ1-1; TRBD1 matches 10 bases. This CDR3 has 14 residues. The J segment lost 5 bases and the V segment lost 6 bases, leaving 6 bases of the junction unmatched. Germline CDR1 MNHEY, CDR2 SVGAGI. The CDR3 bases are TGTGCCAGCAGCAGACAGGGGGCAGGGACTGAAGCTTTCTTT. As protein: CASSRQGAGTEAFF.

This clonotype is categorized as medium-sized. V usage is TRBV5-1 and J usage is TRBJ2-1, with D unclear. This CDR3 spans 12 amino acids. Trimming took 0 bases from V and 5 from J, leaving 3 bases between them. Germline values: CDR1 SGHRS, CDR2 YFSETQ. CDR3 region: CASSLVHNEQFF. The CDR3 bases are TGCGCCAGCAGCTTGGTGCACAATGAGCAGTTCTTC.